Presented here are 10 T cell receptor beta chains from one specimen sequenced in a study of radiotherapy plus CTLA-4 blockade in lung cancer. Measured with immunoSEQ multiplex PCR; TCRdb has only the in-frame clones, and not every one. The data show more than 95,000 clones, about 83% seen once. The source material was peripheral blood, sampled from a patient treated with radiotherapy plus ipilimumab. These receptors were collected from a human donor with non-small cell lung cancer who had a partial response to radiotherapy plus ipilimumab.

The count of this clone is one. CDR3 DNA sequence: TGTGCCTGGAGTGTTGAGGTGAACACTGAAGCTTTCTTT. Its translation is CAWSVEVNTEAFF. The rearrangement links TRBV30 to TRBJ1-1, with no clear D. Germline V gene lookup returns CDR1 GTSNPN and CDR2 SVGIG (reference sequence). The germline V and J ends were trimmed by 0 bases and 0 bases, with 5 bases remaining between them. The CDR3 spans 13 residues.

In DNA form, the CDR3 reads TGTGCCAGCAGTCAGGACAGCTCCTACGAGCAGTACTTC. Protein sequence: CASSQDSSYEQYF. The V call is TRBV27, the J call TRBJ2-7; the D gene is possibly TRBD1 (6 bases). The CDR3 loop spans 13 amino acids. With 5 bases removed from V and 0 bases from J, the gap between germline ends came to 8 bases. Germline-derived CDR1 and CDR2 are MNHEY and SMNVEV (reference sequence).

The CDR3 nucleotides are TGTGCCAGCACCATACAGGGGGCCGGGGAGCTGTTTTTT. Protein product: CASTIQGAGELFF. The V and J genes are TRBV6-1 and TRBJ2-2, with 8 bases lining up with TRBD1. This CDR3 has 13 residues. Germline values: CDR1 MNHNS, CDR2 SASEGT. The ends lost 7 bases at V and 6 bases at J; junction bases unmatched: 4.

The chain uses TRBV5-1 and TRBJ2-7, with 7 bases lining up with TRBD1. V lost 4 bases and J lost 0; bases outside the gene matches: 4. The CDR3 has 14 residues. Looked up from germline, CDR1 is SGHRS and CDR2 is YFSETQ. The CDR3 DNA is TGCGCCAGCAGCCGAGGGGGCGCCTCCTACGAGCAGTACTTC. This sequence encodes CASSRGGASYEQYF.

In nucleotides, the CDR3 is TGTGCCACCAGCAGAGGATACGAAGGGGGTGCAGATACGCAGTATTTT. Translation gives CATSRGYEGGADTQYF. This rearrangement joins TRBV15 to TRBJ2-3; D might be TRBD1 (6 bases). Germline CDR1 LNHNV, CDR2 YYDKDF (reference sequence). The CDR3 covers 16 residues. V lost 1 base and J lost 4, with 15 bases in between.

The CDR3 here is CAFTWGTDTGELFF. The CDR3 bases are TGTGCTTTTACTTGGGGGACAGACACCGGGGAGCTGTTTTTT. This chain links TRBV30 with TRBJ2-2; 7 bases line up with TRBD1. This CDR3 contains 14 residues. The germline CDR1 and CDR2 sequences are GTSNPN and SVGIG (reference sequence).

This clone was seen a handful of times. Other DNA variants within this sample encode the same CDR3. The V call is TRBV5-4, the J call TRBJ1-1; 7 nucleotides agree with TRBD1. The junction had 1 base not matched to a gene; V was cut back by 0 bases and J by 2 bases. The CDR3 is made up of 14 amino acids. Per the germline V gene, CDR1 is SGHNT and CDR2 is YYREEE (reference sequence). This CDR3 is CASSLDRGNTEAFF. The DNA of the CDR3 is TGTGCCAGCAGCTTGGACAGGGGAAACACTGAAGCTTTCTTT.

The gene calls are TRBV29-1 and TRBJ2-1; D uncertain. Trimming pared 1 base from V and 1 base from J, leaving 8 bases between. The CDR3 spans 14 residues. Germline CDR1 and CDR2: SQVTM and ANQGSEA. The CDR3 DNA reads as TGCAGCGTTGAAGGGGCTTGGTCCTACAATGAGCAGTTCTTC. Its protein product is CSVEGAWSYNEQFF.

The chain couples TRBV11-2 to TRBJ1-5, with D tentatively TRBD1 (5 bases). V dropped 1 base and J dropped 10 bases, with 11 bases sitting between them. Per the germline V gene, CDR1 is SGHAT and CDR2 is FQNNGV. The CDR3 is made up of 13 amino acids. CDR3 in amino acids: CASSLGAGDPQHF. The CDR3 DNA reads TGTGCCAGCAGCTTAGGCGCGGGGGATCCCCAGCATTTT. Filled out from reference TRBV11-2 and TRBJ1-5, the complete variable domain reads EAGVAQSPRYKIIEKRQSVAFWCNPISGHATLYWYQQILGQGPKLLIQFQNNGVVDDSQLPKDRFSAERLKGVDSTLKIQPAKLEDSAVYLCASSLGAGDPQHFGDGTRLSIL.

There are a few counts of this clone. The chain recombines TRBV4-3 with TRBJ2-6; D is unresolved. The CDR3 is made up of 17 amino acids. V was clipped by 0 bases and J by 0 bases, with 9 bases between them. Germline CDR1 and CDR2: LGHNA and YSLEER. The CDR3 sequence: CASSQELHPSGANVLTF. DNA for the CDR3: TGCGCCAGCAGCCAAGAACTACACCCCTCTGGGGCCAACGTCCTGACTTTC.